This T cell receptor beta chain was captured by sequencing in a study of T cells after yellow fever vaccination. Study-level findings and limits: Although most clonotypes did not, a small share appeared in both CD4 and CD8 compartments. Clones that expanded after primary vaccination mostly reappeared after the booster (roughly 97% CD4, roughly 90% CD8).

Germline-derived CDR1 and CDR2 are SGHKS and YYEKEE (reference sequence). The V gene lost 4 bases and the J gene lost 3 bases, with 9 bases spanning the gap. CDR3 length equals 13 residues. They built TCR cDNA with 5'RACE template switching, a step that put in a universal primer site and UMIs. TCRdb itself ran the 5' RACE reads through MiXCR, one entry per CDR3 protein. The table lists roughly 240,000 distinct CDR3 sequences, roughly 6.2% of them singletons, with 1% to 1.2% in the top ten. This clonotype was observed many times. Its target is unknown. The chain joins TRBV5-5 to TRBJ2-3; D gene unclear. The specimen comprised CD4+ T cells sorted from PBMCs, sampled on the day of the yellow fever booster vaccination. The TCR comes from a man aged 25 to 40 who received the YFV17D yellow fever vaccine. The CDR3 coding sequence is TGTGCCAGCAGCCAAGGACGGACAGATACGCAGTATTTT. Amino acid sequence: CASSQGRTDTQYF.